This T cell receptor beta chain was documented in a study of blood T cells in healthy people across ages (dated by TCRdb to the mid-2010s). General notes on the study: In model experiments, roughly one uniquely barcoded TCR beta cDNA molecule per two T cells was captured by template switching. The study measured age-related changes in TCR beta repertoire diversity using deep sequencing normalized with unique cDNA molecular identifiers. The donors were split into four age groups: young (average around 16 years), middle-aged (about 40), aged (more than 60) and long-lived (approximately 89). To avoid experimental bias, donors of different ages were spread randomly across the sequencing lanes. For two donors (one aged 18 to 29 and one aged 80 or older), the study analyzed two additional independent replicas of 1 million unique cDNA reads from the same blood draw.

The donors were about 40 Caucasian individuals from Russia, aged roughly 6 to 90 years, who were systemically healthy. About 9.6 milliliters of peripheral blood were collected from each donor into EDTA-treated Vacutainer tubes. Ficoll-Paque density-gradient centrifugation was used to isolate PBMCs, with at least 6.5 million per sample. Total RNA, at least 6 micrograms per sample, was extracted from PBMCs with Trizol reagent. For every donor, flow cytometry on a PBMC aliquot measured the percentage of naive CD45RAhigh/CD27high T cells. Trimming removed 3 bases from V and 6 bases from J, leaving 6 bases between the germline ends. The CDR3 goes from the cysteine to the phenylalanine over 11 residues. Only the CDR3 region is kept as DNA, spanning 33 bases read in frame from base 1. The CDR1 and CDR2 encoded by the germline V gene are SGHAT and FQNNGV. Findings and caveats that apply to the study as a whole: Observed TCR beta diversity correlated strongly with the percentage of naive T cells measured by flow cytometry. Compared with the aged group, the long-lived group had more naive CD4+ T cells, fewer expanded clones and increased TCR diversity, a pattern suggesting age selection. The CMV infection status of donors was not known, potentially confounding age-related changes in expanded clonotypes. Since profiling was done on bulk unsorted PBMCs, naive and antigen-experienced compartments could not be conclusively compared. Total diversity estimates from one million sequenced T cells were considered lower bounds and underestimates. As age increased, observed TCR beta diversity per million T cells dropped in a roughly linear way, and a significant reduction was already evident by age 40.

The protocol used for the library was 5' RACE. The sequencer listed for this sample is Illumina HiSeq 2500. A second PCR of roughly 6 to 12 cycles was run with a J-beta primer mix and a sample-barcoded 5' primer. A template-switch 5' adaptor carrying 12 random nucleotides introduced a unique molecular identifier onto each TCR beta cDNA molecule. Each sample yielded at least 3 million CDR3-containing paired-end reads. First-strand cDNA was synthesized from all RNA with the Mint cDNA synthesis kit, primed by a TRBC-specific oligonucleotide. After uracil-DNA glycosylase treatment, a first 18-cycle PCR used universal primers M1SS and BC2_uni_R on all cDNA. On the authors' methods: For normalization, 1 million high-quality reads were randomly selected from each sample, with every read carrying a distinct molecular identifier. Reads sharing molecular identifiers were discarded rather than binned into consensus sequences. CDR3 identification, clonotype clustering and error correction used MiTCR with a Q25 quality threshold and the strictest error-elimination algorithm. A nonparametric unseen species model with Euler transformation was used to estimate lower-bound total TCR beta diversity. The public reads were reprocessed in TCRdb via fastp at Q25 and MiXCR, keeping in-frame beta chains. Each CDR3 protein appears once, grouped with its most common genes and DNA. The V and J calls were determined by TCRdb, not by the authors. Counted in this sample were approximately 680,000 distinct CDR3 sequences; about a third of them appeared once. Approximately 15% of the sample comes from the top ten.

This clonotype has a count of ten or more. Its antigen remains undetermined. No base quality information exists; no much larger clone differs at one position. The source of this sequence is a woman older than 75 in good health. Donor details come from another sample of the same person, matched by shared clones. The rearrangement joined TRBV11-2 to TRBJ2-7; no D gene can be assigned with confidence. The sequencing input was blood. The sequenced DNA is TGTGCCAGCAGCTTCCAGTTCGAGCAGTACTTC. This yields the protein CASSFQFEQYF.